Listed below are T cell receptor beta chains from one sample, sequenced in a study of technical replicates of blood from a handful of donors. The data were produced by immunoSEQ multiplex PCR, yet TCRdb's version contains in-frame clones alone and is incomplete. Of under 90,000 clones in the sample, roughly 97% were seen once. Specimen: T cells isolated from PBMCs. The receptor source for this set is a human donor in good health. The CDR3 runs from the conserved cysteine through the conserved F or W. Fields, in order: clone size, CDR3 length, J gene, V gene, D gene, CDR3 DNA, CDR3 protein. The D gene is left open where the match is weak. Size is omitted from some rows. Given values are once, few, many or a class for expanded clones.

abundance: NA; len: 17; j_gene: TRBJ2-1; v_gene: TRBV7-9; d_gene: TRBD2; CDR3nt: TGTGCCAGCAGCTTAGCGCTAGGTAGCGGGAGGTACAATGAGCAGTTCTTC; CDR3aa: CASSLALGSGRYNEQFF
abundance: NA; len: 15; j_gene: TRBJ2-1; v_gene: TRBV18; d_gene: TRBD2; CDR3nt: TGTGCCAGCTCACCACCATCGGGAGGGCTAGCTGAGCAGTTCTTC; CDR3aa: CASSPPSGGLAEQFF
abundance: NA; len: 15; j_gene: TRBJ1-1; v_gene: TRBV19; d_gene: NA; CDR3nt: TGTGCCAGTAGTAAATGGGGGCTTATGAACACTGAAGCTTTCTTT; CDR3aa: CASSKWGLMNTEAFF
abundance: NA; len: 14; j_gene: TRBJ2-7; v_gene: TRBV7-8; d_gene: TRBD2; CDR3nt: TGTGCCAGCAGCAACAGCGGGAACGGCTACGAGCAGTACTTC; CDR3aa: CASSNSGNGYEQYF
abundance: NA; len: 10; j_gene: TRBJ2-5; v_gene: TRBV20-1; d_gene: NA; CDR3nt: TGCAGTGCTACCCGGGGGACCCAGTACTTC; CDR3aa: CSATRGTQYF
abundance: NA; len: 14; j_gene: TRBJ2-1; v_gene: TRBV7-7; d_gene: TRBD2; CDR3nt: TGTGCCAGCAGCTGGAGGGCGGGAGACAATGAGCAGTTCTTC; CDR3aa: CASSWRAGDNEQFF
abundance: NA; len: 15; j_gene: TRBJ2-7; v_gene: TRBV4-1; d_gene: TRBD2; CDR3nt: TGCGCCAGCAGCCACGTAGCGGGGGGAACCTACGAGCAGTACTTC; CDR3aa: CASSHVAGGTYEQYF
abundance: NA; len: 16; j_gene: TRBJ1-1; v_gene: TRBV18; d_gene: NA; CDR3nt: TGTGCCAGCTCACCAGCCTACCGAACCATGAACACTGAAGCTTTCTTT; CDR3aa: CASSPAYRTMNTEAFF
abundance: NA; len: 12; j_gene: TRBJ2-1; v_gene: TRBV2; d_gene: NA; CDR3nt: TGTGCCAGCAGCCGGACAGTAGATGAGCAGTTCTTC; CDR3aa: CASSRTVDEQFF
abundance: NA; len: 14; j_gene: TRBJ1-5; v_gene: TRBV27; d_gene: NA; CDR3nt: TGTGCCAGCGCAGACAGATATAGCAATCAGCCCCAGCATTTT; CDR3aa: CASADRYSNQPQHF
abundance: once; len: 17; j_gene: TRBJ1-4; v_gene: TRBV7-9; d_gene: NA; CDR3nt: TGTGCCAGCAGCTTAGTAGTCTTTGCGGCAACTAATGAAAAACTGTTTTTT; CDR3aa: CASSLVVFAATNEKLFF
abundance: NA; len: 16; j_gene: TRBJ1-1; v_gene: TRBV2; d_gene: NA; CDR3nt: TGTGCCAGCAGCCCCCGGGGGGCCGACTCAAACACTGAAGCTTTCTTT; CDR3aa: CASSPRGADSNTEAFF
abundance: NA; len: 14; j_gene: TRBJ1-6; v_gene: TRBV28; d_gene: NA; CDR3nt: TGTGCCAGCAGCCTAGTAGGGAGCGATTCACCCCTCCACTTT; CDR3aa: CASSLVGSDSPLHF
abundance: NA; len: 15; j_gene: TRBJ1-4; v_gene: TRBV4-1; d_gene: NA; CDR3nt: TGCGCCAGCAGGAAACAGGCAAAAAGGGGTGAAAAACTGTTTTTT; CDR3aa: CASRKQAKRGEKLFF
abundance: NA; len: 14; j_gene: TRBJ2-7; v_gene: TRBV27; d_gene: NA; CDR3nt: TGTGCCAGCAGTTTATCCCCCCGCCAGTACGAGCAGTACTTC; CDR3aa: CASSLSPRQYEQYF
abundance: once; len: 16; j_gene: TRBJ2-7; v_gene: TRBV11-2; d_gene: TRBD1; CDR3nt: TGTGCCAGCAGCTTAGGGGTTTTGGGGACAGACTACGAGCAGTACTTC; CDR3aa: CASSLGVLGTDYEQYF
abundance: NA; len: 13; j_gene: TRBJ2-7; v_gene: TRBV27; d_gene: NA; CDR3nt: TGTGCCAGCAGTTTCGCCAGAAACTACGAGCAGTACTTC; CDR3aa: CASSFARNYEQYF
abundance: NA; len: 16; j_gene: TRBJ1-1; v_gene: TRBV29-1; d_gene: NA; CDR3nt: TGCAGCGTTCCTTCGATGATCCAGGGCGGGAACACTGAAGCTTTCTTT; CDR3aa: CSVPSMIQGGNTEAFF
abundance: NA; len: 16; j_gene: TRBJ2-7; v_gene: TRBV6-5; d_gene: NA; CDR3nt: TGTGCCAGCAGTTACTCGAACGGGAGCCCGACCTACGAGCAGTACTTC; CDR3aa: CASSYSNGSPTYEQYF
abundance: NA; len: 14; j_gene: TRBJ2-2; v_gene: TRBV4-1; d_gene: TRBD1; CDR3nt: TGCGCCAGCAGCCAAGCACAGGGGTCCGGGGAGCTGTTTTTT; CDR3aa: CASSQAQGSGELFF
abundance: NA; len: 13; j_gene: TRBJ2-5; v_gene: TRBV5-5; d_gene: NA; CDR3nt: TGTGCCAGCAGCAGCTACAGGGAAGAGACCCAGTACTTC; CDR3aa: CASSSYREETQYF
abundance: NA; len: 15; j_gene: TRBJ2-5; v_gene: TRBV7-2; d_gene: TRBD2; CDR3nt: TGTGCCAGCAGCGGGACTAGCGGGGGGGCCGAGACCCAGTACTTC; CDR3aa: CASSGTSGGAETQYF
abundance: NA; len: 18; j_gene: TRBJ2-2; v_gene: TRBV5-1; d_gene: NA; CDR3nt: TGCGCCAGCAGCTTGCACGTAGGGGTGGGGTCGAACACCGGGGAGCTGTTTTTT; CDR3aa: CASSLHVGVGSNTGELFF
abundance: NA; len: 18; j_gene: TRBJ1-5; v_gene: TRBV4-1; d_gene: TRBD1; CDR3nt: TGCGCCAGCAGCCAAGATGTAATGGGACAGGGCGAAAATCAGCCCCAGCATTTT; CDR3aa: CASSQDVMGQGENQPQHF
abundance: NA; len: 8; j_gene: TRBJ1-1; v_gene: TRBV2; d_gene: NA; CDR3nt: TGTGCCAGCAGGACGGGGTATTTT; CDR3aa: CASRTGYF
abundance: NA; len: 12; j_gene: TRBJ2-2; v_gene: TRBV29-1; d_gene: NA; CDR3nt: TGCAGCCTTGAACAGGGTGACGGGGAGCTGTTTTTT; CDR3aa: CSLEQGDGELFF
abundance: NA; len: 15; j_gene: TRBJ2-3; v_gene: TRBV30; d_gene: NA; CDR3nt: TGTGCCTTAGCTTACAGGGGGGGGTCCACAGATACGCAGTATTTT; CDR3aa: CALAYRGGSTDTQYF
abundance: NA; len: 11; j_gene: TRBJ1-1; v_gene: TRBV30; d_gene: NA; CDR3nt: TGTGCCTGGAGTGGTGGAGGGGTAGCTTTCTTT; CDR3aa: CAWSGGGVAFF
abundance: NA; len: 14; j_gene: TRBJ1-1; v_gene: TRBV6-6; d_gene: NA; CDR3nt: TGTGCCAGCAGTTACTCGACAGCGAACACTGAAGCTTTCTTT; CDR3aa: CASSYSTANTEAFF
abundance: NA; len: 17; j_gene: TRBJ2-7; v_gene: TRBV28; d_gene: TRBD1; CDR3nt: TGTGCCAGCAGTCCGGGCCTCGGGACAGGGGGCTTGGACGAGCAGTACTTC; CDR3aa: CASSPGLGTGGLDEQYF
abundance: NA; len: 14; j_gene: TRBJ2-3; v_gene: TRBV6-5; d_gene: NA; CDR3nt: TGTGCCAGCAAAGGCGCTCGAGGTGCAGATACGCAGTATTTT; CDR3aa: CASKGARGADTQYF
abundance: NA; len: 16; j_gene: TRBJ1-1; v_gene: TRBV5-1; d_gene: TRBD1; CDR3nt: TGCGCCAGCAGCTTGGGGGGCAGGGGGAGGAACACTGAAGCTTTCTTT; CDR3aa: CASSLGGRGRNTEAFF
abundance: once; len: 17; j_gene: TRBJ1-5; v_gene: TRBV4-1; d_gene: NA; CDR3nt: TGCGCCAGCAGCCAAGGAATGAGACAGCCTAGCAATCAGCCCCAGCATTTT; CDR3aa: CASSQGMRQPSNQPQHF
abundance: NA; len: 14; j_gene: TRBJ1-1; v_gene: TRBV14; d_gene: NA; CDR3nt: TGTGCCAGCAGCCAATGGGGGGGGAACACTGAAGCTTTCTTT; CDR3aa: CASSQWGGNTEAFF
abundance: NA; len: 16; j_gene: TRBJ2-7; v_gene: TRBV4-2; d_gene: TRBD1; CDR3nt: TGTGCCAGCAGCCAGGCCCACGGACAGGGCGTCGGCGAGCAGTACTTC; CDR3aa: CASSQAHGQGVGEQYF
abundance: NA; len: 11; j_gene: TRBJ2-1; v_gene: TRBV11-3; d_gene: NA; CDR3nt: TGTGCCAGCAGCAACGAGGCCGGGCAGTTCTTC; CDR3aa: CASSNEAGQFF
abundance: NA; len: 15; j_gene: TRBJ2-3; v_gene: TRBV7-9; d_gene: NA; CDR3nt: TGTGCCAGCAGCTTAGAAGGACAGAGGAGGGATACGCAGTATTTT; CDR3aa: CASSLEGQRRDTQYF
abundance: few; len: 17; j_gene: TRBJ1-2; v_gene: TRBV7-8; d_gene: TRBD1; CDR3nt: TGTGCCAGCAGCTTAGACTCATCGGGGACAGGGGGTAGTGGCTACACCTTC; CDR3aa: CASSLDSSGTGGSGYTF
abundance: NA; len: 15; j_gene: TRBJ2-1; v_gene: TRBV27; d_gene: NA; CDR3nt: TGTGCCAGCAGTTTATCCGCAAGCGGCCATCGTGAGCAGTTCTTC; CDR3aa: CASSLSASGHREQFF
abundance: NA; len: 16; j_gene: TRBJ1-3; v_gene: TRBV27; d_gene: TRBD1; CDR3nt: TGTGCCAGCTCCCCCCGACAGGGGAGCTCTGGAAACACCATATATTTT; CDR3aa: CASSPRQGSSGNTIYF
abundance: once; len: 15; j_gene: TRBJ1-5; v_gene: TRBV6-5; d_gene: NA; CDR3nt: TGTGCCAGCAGTTACTCTAAAGCCCGCAATCAGCCCCAGCATTTT; CDR3aa: CASSYSKARNQPQHF
abundance: NA; len: 13; j_gene: TRBJ2-3; v_gene: TRBV7-9; d_gene: NA; CDR3nt: TGTGCCAGCAGCCGTATGGAGGAGGTGACGCAGTATTTT; CDR3aa: CASSRMEEVTQYF
abundance: NA; len: 13; j_gene: TRBJ2-7; v_gene: TRBV2; d_gene: NA; CDR3nt: TGTGCCAGCCTAGGCCTAGCCGGATACGAGCAGTACTTC; CDR3aa: CASLGLAGYEQYF
abundance: NA; len: 14; j_gene: TRBJ1-5; v_gene: TRBV2; d_gene: TRBD1; CDR3nt: TGTGCCAGCAGTGGAGGACAGGGGAATCAGCCCCAGCATTTT; CDR3aa: CASSGGQGNQPQHF
abundance: once; len: 17; j_gene: TRBJ2-7; v_gene: TRBV7-7; d_gene: TRBD1; CDR3nt: TGTGCCAGCAGCTTAACTCACCACAGGGGGCACTTCTACGAGCAGTACTTC; CDR3aa: CASSLTHHRGHFYEQYF
abundance: NA; len: 14; j_gene: TRBJ1-1; v_gene: TRBV9; d_gene: NA; CDR3nt: TGTGCCAGCACAAGGACATTTTCAAACACTGAAGCTTTCTTT; CDR3aa: CASTRTFSNTEAFF
abundance: NA; len: 15; j_gene: TRBJ2-1; v_gene: TRBV15; d_gene: TRBD1; CDR3nt: TGTGCCACCAGCAGAGCGACAGGGGGCCCCAATGAGCAGTTCTTC; CDR3aa: CATSRATGGPNEQFF
abundance: NA; len: 13; j_gene: TRBJ2-5; v_gene: TRBV7-8; d_gene: TRBD1; CDR3nt: TGTGCCAGCAGCTCGACAGGGCCAGAGACCCAGTACTTC; CDR3aa: CASSSTGPETQYF
abundance: once; len: 15; j_gene: TRBJ1-3; v_gene: TRBV5-6; d_gene: NA; CDR3nt: TGTGCCAGCAGCTTACTGGACAGAGATGGAAACACCATATATTTT; CDR3aa: CASSLLDRDGNTIYF